The T cell receptor beta chain described here comes from a study of beta chain features in type 1 diabetes (dated by TCRdb to the late 2010s). Broadly, across the study: Mean age, gender distribution, total cell number and subset yield did not differ between patients and healthy donors. A total of over 90,000,000 sorted cells were examined across all samples, and a strong correlation was observed between cell number per subset and RNA yield. In the study, recently diagnosed type 1 diabetes patients and matched healthy donors were compared on the TCRB repertoires of their sorted circulating CD4+ T cell subsets. Regulatory and stem cell-like memory subsets were isolated from only 8 patients and about eight healthy donors, whereas naive and central memory subsets came from all 30 or so donors.

From the cysteine through the phenylalanine, the CDR3 covers 12 amino acids. Left in the record is the CDR3 DNA by itself, 36 bases read in frame from the first base. CDR1 and CDR2 are read off the germline V gene as ENHRY and SYGVKD. V is clipped by 8 bases and J by 8 bases, and the sequence between their germline boundaries is 15 bases long. A single peripheral blood draw of around 120 mL on average was collected from each donor into heparinised tubes. A BD FACSAria II and a panel including CD45RO, CCR7, CD25, CD127, CD95 and CD27 were used to sort naive, central memory, regulatory and stem cell-like memory CD4+ T cells. Every sorted population had a purity above 98%. PBMCs were isolated right away by Lymphoprep density gradient centrifugation and were stained directly, without culture. So that batch effects would be minimized, each experiment stained and sorted samples in pairs, pairing one healthy donor with one patient.

The High Capacity cDNA Reverse Transcription Kit was used to reverse transcribe all of the isolated RNA, meaning that expressed TCRB transcripts were what got sequenced. Naive, central memory and regulatory T cell samples underwent deep immunoSEQ sequencing, averaging around 3.9 million total reads per sample. Sorted cells were lysed in RLT buffer and RNA was extracted with DNase-treated RNeasy Micro or Mini kits, depending on cell number. To prevent cross-contamination, each cell subset was processed individually, whereas patient and healthy donor samples were processed jointly. The immunoSEQ multiplex PCR was used to amplify TCRB sequences from cDNA, generating 87-bp fragments that spanned the CDR3 region. Sequencing of the amplicons was performed on the Illumina HiSeq platform. For the original study's pipeline: Synthetic template baselines were used to correct PCR bias computationally, reads within Hamming distance 2 were collapsed together, and singletons that could not be merged were discarded. Reads were aligned against IMGT to assign V, D and J genes, CDR3 length and insertions or deletions at six rearrangement sites. Clonotype counts were normalized to sorted cell number within each subset before computing true diversity and Gini coefficients with the tcR R package. The overlap coefficient, calculated on TCRB nucleotide sequences, was used to quantify repertoire sharing. Out-of-frame TCRB sequences from naive cells were analyzed to stand in for the pre-selection repertoire. TCRdb stores this immuneACCESS table with in-frame sequences only. Part of the clones is absent; in the studies checked, under half of the shortfall reflects unresolved V genes, and no reason is known for the rest. The V and J calls and clone size come from that table; D and trimming were worked out from the DNA. A total of about 660,000 clones appear in this sample, over 13% of them only once. Jointly, the top ten make up nearly 0.04% of the sample.

The paper's findings and limits, for the study overall: HLA sub-analyses involved small numbers of individuals, so any influence of HLA type on TCRB rearrangement remained unresolved. PCR might favor shorter templates, but patient and control samples were amplified and corrected together, so any skew would affect both groups equally. Because cDNA rather than genomic DNA was sequenced, highly expressing activated cells could have been over-represented, although no difference in activation and CD3 levels was found between groups. Naive, central memory and regulatory TCRB repertoires appeared more similar among patients than among healthy donors. At VDJ recombination sites, patients with type 1 diabetes made fewer insertions and deleted more nucleotides, a pattern implying thymic rearrangement abnormalities. A moderate but significant shortening of TCRB CDR3 length was observed in type 1 diabetes patients in all four CD4+ subsets.

Concerning this clone: Its antigen remains unidentified. No much larger clone is present one base from it, and per-base qualities are unavailable.

Sample: naive CD4+ T cells from blood. The intended sense of this specimen's cell subset or site label: true naive CD4+ T cells. The source is a man aged 18-30 years with type 1 diabetes. The sequence joins TRBV10-3 to TRBJ1-1; there is no confident call for the D gene. The DNA sequence reads TGTGCCATCCCCGCCGACGATGAAGAAGCTTTCTTT. Its translation reads: CAIPADDEEAFF.